This T cell receptor beta chain was profiled in a study of T cells in Graves' hyperthyroidism and ophthalmopathy. This clonotype was detected a few times. Looked up from germline, CDR1 is DFQATT and CDR2 is SNEGSKA (reference sequence). The J segment lost 3 bases and the V segment lost 1 base, leaving 2 bases of the junction unmatched. This CDR3 spans 14 amino acids. Authors of the study amplified TCR beta CDR3 regions from RNA transcripts. First-round RT-PCR of the TCR CDR3 relied on the HTBI primer set. One entry per CDR3 protein results from TCRdb running MiXCR on the multiplex PCR reads. The sample contains approximately 640,000 distinct CDR3 sequences, about 18% of which appear only once. The hyperthyroidism was newly diagnosed and had lasted under 2 months; the patients were aged 18 to 65.

The receptor was derived from a man aged 50 to 59 with Graves' hyperthyroidism. Sample: blood. The chain links TRBV20-1 to TRBJ2-7; 11 bases map to TRBD1. The CDR3 spells CSARGGTGGYEQYF. The CDR3 DNA reads as TGCAGTGCTAGAGGAGGGACAGGGGGCTACGAGCAGTACTTC.